This T cell receptor (beta chain) was retrieved from a study of patients and donors after allogeneic stem cell transplantation. Each CDR3 protein is one row after TCRdb ran MiXCR on the RT-PCR reads. The data show about a million distinct CDR3 sequences, with about 20% seen just once and about 6% held by the top ten. CDR3 length: 16 residues. Germline CDR1 is SGHKS and CDR2 is YYEKEE (reference sequence). Germline trimming cut 4 bases from V and 4 bases from J; bases unmatched to any gene: 8. The specimen sequenced was blood, either unsorted or a sorted T cell fraction (not recorded which). The receptor comes from a human donor who was either an allogeneic HSCT recipient or a stem cell or donor lymphocyte infusion donor (not recorded which). It is not recorded whose cells these are; they may come from a transplant donor. This chain links TRBV5-5 with TRBJ1-5, with 10 bases aligning to TRBD1. This chain's CDR3 is CASSPGGTGVNQPQHF. The CDR3 bases are TGTGCCAGCAGCCCGGGGGGGACAGGGGTAAATCAGCCCCAGCATTTT.